This passage covers 26 T cell receptor beta chains from one sample sequenced in a study of T-cell reconstitution after alpha-beta-depleted transplantation in children (dated by TCRdb to between 2015 and 2016). The treatment or condition label, read with the paper, signifies: allogeneic hematopoietic cell transplantation with graft depleted of TCRalphabeta T cells and CD19 B cells. The library was prepared using PCR. Sequenced on an Illumina HiSeq 2500. Molecular barcoding was employed in the preparation of TCR libraries, with unique molecular identifiers being used to normalize TCRbeta repertoire quantification. TCRdb reprocessed the public reads (quality trimming at Q25 with fastp, clone calling with MiXCR) and kept in-frame beta chains. Rows with a matching CDR3 protein are joined into one entry that keeps the most common DNA and genes. This sample has roughly 150,000 distinct CDR3 sequences in its table, and roughly 10% of those were observed once. About 13% of the sample rests with the top ten.

Here the sequenced sample was PBMCs, taken before TCRalphabeta/CD19-depleted stem cell transplant. These TCRs come from a boy aged 2 to 10 with acute myeloid leukemia, due to receive a stem cell transplant.

This clonotype was recorded many times. The chain links TRBV12-3 or TRBV12-4 to TRBJ2-2; D is tentatively TRBD1 or TRBD2 (5 bases each). The CDR3 is 14 residues long. V was trimmed by 3 bases and J by 6 bases, leaving 11 bases between them. The CDR3 nucleotides read TGTGCCAGCAGTTTTCACCAGGGAGCCGGGGAGCTGTTTTTT. This gives the protein CASSFHQGAGELFF.

This clonotype was detected many times. The rearrangement links TRBV12-3 or TRBV12-4 to TRBJ2-1; a weak D match, TRBD1 (5 bases). CDR3 length: 14 residues. The V and J ends lost 5 bases and 1 base respectively, with 9 bases between them. The CDR3 DNA follows: TGTGCCAGCAGTGAAACAGGTTCCTACAATGAGCAGTTCTTC. Protein: CASSETGSYNEQFF.

Comment on this clonotype: The junction does not match germline at one end; this may be a read error. The V call is TRBV28, the J call TRBJ2-1, with D unclear. This CDR3 has 15 residues. The germline gives CDR1 MDHEN, CDR2 SYDVKM. CDR3 protein: CANSFFPISFNEQFF. CDR3 coding DNA: TGTGCCAACAGTTTTTTCCCCATCTCCTTCAATGAGCAGTTCTTC.

This clonotype was seen repeatedly, ten times or more. CDR3 amino acids: CASSPPGLADEQYF. The CDR3 nucleotides read TGTGCCAGCAGCCCACCGGGACTGGCGGACGAGCAGTACTTC. V and J are TRBV6-1 and TRBJ2-7; D might be TRBD2 (6 bases). CDR1 and CDR2 from the germline V gene are MNHNS and SASEGT. Trimming removed 6 bases at V and 5 bases at J, with 17 bases between. This CDR3 is built from 14 residues.

A word on this clonotype: A much larger clonotype is one base distant, so this may be a read error. The chain is built from TRBV12-3 or TRBV12-4 and TRBJ2-6, with D possibly being TRBD1 (5 bases). This CDR3 is 15 amino acids long. The CDR3 DNA is TGTGCCAGCAGAACCGTCAACTCTGGGGCCAACATCCTGACTTTC. Amino acid sequence: CASRTVNSGANILTF.

This clonotype has at least ten counts. The chain combines TRBV5-1 with TRBJ2-6; the D is unclear. The CDR3 is 14 residues long. Germline CDR1 is SGHRS and CDR2 is YFSETQ. Trimming left V 6 bases short and J 0 bases short, with 7 bases between. CDR3 coding DNA: TGCGCCAGCACCCATAGCTCTGGGGCCAACGTCCTGACTTTC. It yields the protein CASTHSSGANVLTF.

About this clonotype itself: A read error may explain this, as a much larger clone is one base away. The rearrangement uses TRBV20-1 and TRBJ2-2; D is possibly TRBD2 (5 bases). V was cut by 5 bases and J by 3 bases, with 10 bases left in between. Germline CDR1 is DFQATT and CDR2 is SNEGSKA (reference sequence). The CDR3 has 13 residues. The CDR3 nucleotides are TGCAGTGCTGGGAGAGGAGACACCGGGGAGCTGTTTTTT. This gives the protein CSAGRGDTGELFF.

At least ten counts were recorded for this clonotype. The chain employs TRBV4-1 and TRBJ2-2; TRBD2 matches 9 bases. The CDR3 runs to 15 residues. Germline lookup yields CDR1 MGHRA and CDR2 YSYEKL. The V segment lost 6 bases and the J segment 6 bases; nucleotides outside the gene matches: 8. The CDR3 loop reads CASSPSGDLPGELFF. CDR3 sequence (DNA): TGCGCCAGCAGTCCTAGCGGGGACCTTCCCGGGGAGCTGTTTTTT.

This clonotype was observed many times. The chain carries TRBV5-1 and TRBJ2-3; 10 bases agree with TRBD2. Germline loops: CDR1 SGHRS, CDR2 YFSETQ. CDR3 size: 17 residues. V lost 4 bases to trimming and J lost 0 bases; unmatched junction nucleotides: 8. Here the CDR3 reads CASSAGLAETSTDTQYF. CDR3 nucleotides: TGCGCCAGCAGCGCCGGACTAGCGGAGACTAGCACAGATACGCAGTATTTT.

This clonotype has at least ten counts. This chain links TRBV5-1 with TRBJ2-2; D gene uncertain. CDR1 is SGHRS, CDR2 YFSETQ, per germline. V dropped 2 bases and J dropped 1 base, with 3 bases sitting between them. The CDR3 is made up of 13 amino acids. The CDR3 is CASSFENTGELFF. CDR3 sequence (DNA): TGCGCCAGCAGCTTCGAGAACACCGGGGAGCTGTTTTTT.

The table lists this clonotype with many counts. The chain uses TRBV7-9 and TRBJ2-7; 9 positions match TRBD1. Germline trimming cut 5 bases from V and 4 bases from J; bases unmatched to any gene: 9. The CDR3 contains 15 residues. CDR1 is SEHNR, CDR2 FQNEAQ, per germline (reference sequence). The CDR3 protein is CASSQRDRAWYEQYF. The CDR3 nucleotides are TGTGCCAGCAGCCAAAGGGACAGGGCCTGGTACGAGCAGTACTTC.

This clonotype was found many times. The chain has TRBV6-1 and TRBJ2-3; the match to TRBD1 covers 9 bases. The CDR3 is made up of 17 amino acids. V lost 6 bases to trimming and J lost 2 bases; unmatched junction nucleotides: 12. Germline loops: CDR1 MNHNS, CDR2 SASEGT. The CDR3 loop is CASSLTRGQGVTDTQYF. The CDR3 region has the DNA TGTGCCAGCAGCCTCACGCGGGGACAGGGAGTCACAGATACGCAGTATTTT.

The rearrangement uses TRBV4-1 and TRBJ2-5, with a weak D call TRBD2 (6 bases). The CDR3 is made up of 13 amino acids. Germline CDR1 MGHRA, CDR2 YSYEKL. Trimming left V 2 bases short and J 4 bases short, with 8 bases between. The CDR3 sequence is CASSQTGLETQYF. The CDR3 DNA sequence: TGCGCCAGCAGCCAAACGGGACTAGAGACCCAGTACTTC.

This clonotype was counted many times. The chain uses TRBV12-3 or TRBV12-4 and TRBJ2-2; D call uncertain. This CDR3 spans 14 amino acids. V lost 5 bases to trimming and J lost 2 bases, with 9 bases between them. The CDR3 here is CASSPEPNTGELFF. CDR3 in DNA: TGTGCCAGCAGTCCGGAGCCAAACACCGGGGAGCTGTTTTTT.

The sample holds many counts of this clonotype. The rearrangement uses TRBV27 and TRBJ2-2; 10 bases align to TRBD2. The CDR3 sequence is 17 residues long. V trimming: 6 bases; J trimming: 3 bases; junction bases outside the gene matches: 10. Germline-derived CDR1 and CDR2 are MNHEY and SMNVEV (reference sequence). The CDR3 is CASSNSGTSVDTGELFF. CDR3 DNA sequence: TGTGCCAGCAGCAATTCCGGGACTAGCGTGGACACCGGGGAGCTGTTTTTT.

The table lists this clonotype with many counts. V and J are TRBV27 and TRBJ1-2, with 9 nucleotides matching TRBD1. The germline gives CDR1 MNHEY, CDR2 SMNVEV (reference sequence). V lost 5 bases to trimming and J lost 5 bases; unmatched junction nucleotides: 3. This CDR3 contains 13 residues. The CDR3 loop is CASSGQGQYGYTF. Here the CDR3 DNA reads TGTGCCAGCAGTGGACAGGGGCAATATGGCTACACCTTC.

This clonotype was seen ten or more times. This chain links TRBV7-9 with TRBJ2-5, with a tentative D call TRBD2 (5 bases). V lost 2 bases, J lost 0 bases, and 7 bases lay in between. Germline V gene sequence: CDR1 SEHNR, CDR2 FQNEAQ (reference sequence). The CDR3 is 14 amino acids. Here the CDR3 DNA reads TGTGCCAGCAGCTTAAGGGAGTACCAAGAGACCCAGTACTTC. Residues: CASSLREYQETQYF.

This clonotype was observed at least ten times. CDR3 DNA: TGTGCCAGCAGCTACCTCCCCGGGCAGGGCGAAAAACTGTTTTTT. This sequence encodes CASSYLPGQGEKLFF. The chain couples TRBV5-5 to TRBJ1-4, with a weak D call TRBD1 (5 bases). Germline V gene lookup returns CDR1 SGHKS and CDR2 YYEKEE (reference sequence). The CDR3 sequence is 15 residues long. Trimming took off 3 bases at V and 8 bases at J, with 17 bases between the two ends.

This clonotype was picked up many times. This rearrangement joins TRBV6-1 to TRBJ1-1; no clear D. Germline V gene lookup returns CDR1 MNHNS and CDR2 SASEGT. This CDR3 comprises 14 residues. Trimming pared 7 bases from V and 2 bases from J, leaving 14 bases between. The CDR3 DNA reads as TGTGCCAGCATAGGCCGGCGGGGAAACACTGAAGCTTTCTTT. This gives the protein CASIGRRGNTEAFF.

This clonotype has a count of ten or more. The chain employs TRBV27 and TRBJ1-2; D unclear. Germline V gene data show CDR1 as MNHEY and CDR2 as SMNVEV (reference sequence). Trimming removed 5 bases at V and 4 bases at J, with 8 bases between. CDR3 length: 12 residues. The CDR3 DNA reads as TGTGCCAGCAGTGACATCAGCTATGGCTACACCTTC. Its protein product is CASSDISYGYTF.

In its sample, this clonotype was seen many times. The J gene is TRBJ1-2, the V gene TRBV5-1; weak D call: TRBD1 (5 bases). The V end lost 3 bases, the J end lost 4 bases, and 19 bases lay between the germline ends. This CDR3 has 16 residues. The germline V gene has CDR1 SGHRS and CDR2 YFSETQ. The CDR3 nucleotides read TGCGCCAGCAGCTCGGCCGACTTGGGGGGACCCTATGGCTACACCTTC. As protein: CASSSADLGGPYGYTF.

This clonotype was recorded at least ten times. The chain links TRBV29-1 to TRBJ2-7, with 9 bases fitting TRBD1. The germline gives CDR1 SQVTM, CDR2 ANQGSEA. The CDR3 extends over 13 amino acids. The trim removed 4 bases at V and 3 bases at J, leaving 4 bases unmatched. CDR3 residues: CSVAPGQGYEQYF. As DNA, the CDR3 is TGCAGCGTTGCGCCGGGACAGGGCTACGAGCAGTACTTC.

This clonotype was seen at least ten times. The genes are TRBV6-1 and TRBJ2-1; no firm D call. The CDR3 runs 10 residues. The V and J ends lost 2 bases and 8 bases respectively, with 1 base between them. CDR1 and CDR2 (germline): MNHNS, SASEGT. In nucleotides, the CDR3 is TGTGCCAGCAGTGAATATGAGCAGTTCTTC. This sequence encodes CASSEYEQFF.

This clonotype was recorded many times. The chain recombines TRBV5-1 with TRBJ2-7, with TRBD1 identical over 8 bases. Germline V CDR1 and CDR2: SGHRS, YFSETQ. The CDR3 covers 14 residues. V shed 8 bases, J shed 2 bases, and the junction held 9 bases outside the gene matches. The CDR3 region is CASSGTGITYEQYF. As DNA, the CDR3 is TGCGCCAGTTCCGGGACAGGAATAACCTACGAGCAGTACTTC. The entire variable domain, with the rest obtained from reference TRBV5-1 and TRBJ2-7, is as follows: KAGVTQTPRYLIKTRGQQVTLSCSPISGHRSVSWYQQTPGQGLQFLFEYFSETQRNKGNFPGRFSGRQFSNSRSEMNVSTLELGDSALYLCASSGTGITYEQYFGPGTRLTVT.

In this sample, this clonotype turned up many times. The V and J genes are TRBV7-9 and TRBJ2-7; TRBD1 agrees at 9 bases. V lost 3 bases and J lost 5; bases outside the gene matches: 2. Germline V gene data show CDR1 as SEHNR and CDR2 as FQNEAQ (reference sequence). CDR3 size: 13 residues. This chain's CDR3 is CASSFGDRDEQYV. CDR3 DNA sequence: TGTGCCAGCAGCTTCGGGGACAGGGACGAGCAGTACGTC.

This clonotype was found many times. This chain links TRBV4-1 with TRBJ1-1; D is unclear. CDR1 and CDR2 (germline): MGHRA, YSYEKL. V lost 1 base, J lost 5 bases, and 8 bases lay in between. This CDR3 region has 13 residues. The DNA of the CDR3 is TGCGCCAGCAGCCAAGTCGTCTGGACTGAAGCTTTCTTT. This translates into CASSQVVWTEAFF.